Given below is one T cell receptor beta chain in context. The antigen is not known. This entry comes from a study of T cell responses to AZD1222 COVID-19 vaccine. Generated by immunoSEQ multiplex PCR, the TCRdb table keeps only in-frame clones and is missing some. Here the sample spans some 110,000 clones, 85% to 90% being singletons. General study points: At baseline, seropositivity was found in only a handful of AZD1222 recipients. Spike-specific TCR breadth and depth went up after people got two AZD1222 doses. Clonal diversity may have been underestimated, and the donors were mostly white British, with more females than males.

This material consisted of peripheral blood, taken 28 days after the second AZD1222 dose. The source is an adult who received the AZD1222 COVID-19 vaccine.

The CDR3 DNA is TGTGCCAGCAGCCCAGATTTGGGACAGGGGTTTGGCAATCAGCCCCAGCATTTT. This translates into CASSPDLGQGFGNQPQHF. The rearrangement joins TRBV3-1 (or the pseudogene TRBV3-2) to TRBJ1-5, with TRBD1 matching over 10 bases. V was clipped by 4 bases and J by 2 bases; unmatched bases: 11. From germline, CDR1 is LGHDT and CDR2 YNNKEL (reference sequence). This CDR3 has 18 residues.